This is a list of T cell receptor beta chains from one sample in a study of T cell responses to AZD1222 COVID-19 vaccine. Sequencing used immunoSEQ multiplex PCR; TCRdb keeps in-frame clones, though not all of them. The data contain some 150,000 clones, roughly nine tenths of them singletons. Sample: peripheral blood, taken on day 0 of AZD1222 vaccination. These receptors originate from an adult in good health. The CDR3 runs from the conserved cysteine through the conserved F or W. Each record gives: J gene, D gene, clone size, V gene, CDR3 length, CDR3 DNA, CDR3 protein. A D gene is named only where the DNA matches it firmly. Clone sizes are given selectively: once, few, many, or a class where the clone is expanded.

>TRBJ2-1|TRBD2|NA|TRBV5-4|20
TGTGCCAGCAGCTTTTCCGGGACTAGCGGGAGGCACTTCTCCTACAATGAGCAGTTCTTC
CASSFSGTSGRHFSYNEQFF
>TRBJ1-2|TRBD1|few|TRBV20-1|13
TGCAGTGCTAGTGCAGGGGGCCTCTATGGCTACACCTTC
CSASAGGLYGYTF
>TRBJ1-4|NA|NA|TRBV7-3|14
TGTGCCAGCCGCTTAGACAGAAGAAATGAAAAACTGTTTTTT
CASRLDRRNEKLFF
>TRBJ1-5|NA|NA|TRBV11-2|13
TGTGCCAGCAGCTTAGGGTATAATCAGCCCCAGCATTTT
CASSLGYNQPQHF
>TRBJ2-5|NA|NA|TRBV7-2|13
TGTGCCAGCAGCTTACTTAGCTACGAGACCCAGTACTTC
CASSLLSYETQYF
>TRBJ1-1|NA|NA|TRBV7-3|13
TGTGCCAGCAGCTTAGGCAGGGTCGGTGAAGCTTTCTTT
CASSLGRVGEAFF
>TRBJ2-7|TRBD2|NA|TRBV27|16
TGTGCCAGCAGTGCCGGGACTAGCGTCCCTAGATACGAGCAGTACTTC
CASSAGTSVPRYEQYF
>TRBJ1-5|NA|NA|TRBV21-1|14
TGTGCCACCCTCCCCGGGCGAAGCAATCAGCCCCAGCATTTT
CATLPGRSNQPQHF
>TRBJ2-7|TRBD1|NA|TRBV9|14
TGTGCCGGCACTGAGGAGGACAGGGTATACGAGCAGTACTTC
CAGTEEDRVYEQYF
>TRBJ1-2|NA|NA|TRBV7-9|13
TGTGCCAGCAGCTTAGTGCGAGAAGGTGGCTACACCTTC
CASSLVREGGYTF
>TRBJ2-7|TRBD2|once|TRBV7-2|16
TGTGCCAGCAGCTTAGAAGGGGCTAGCGGGAGATACGAGCAGTACTTC
CASSLEGASGRYEQYF
>TRBJ2-3|TRBD1|NA|TRBV7-3|15
TGTGCCAGCGGTGGTGCAGGGGGCATGGTGAATACGCAGTATTTT
CASGGAGGMVNTQYF
>TRBJ1-4|NA|NA|TRBV5-8|14
TGTGCCAGCAGCCCAACGGGCAGTAATGAAAAACTGTTTTTT
CASSPTGSNEKLFF
>TRBJ1-6|TRBD1|NA|TRBV27|14
TGTGCCAGCAGTTGGGGACAGGTTCTATCACCCCTCCACTTT
CASSWGQVLSPLHF
>TRBJ2-3|TRBD1|NA|TRBV18|17
TGTGCCAGCTCACCTCCTCGGACAGGGTCGGGGCCACGGGGTCAGTATTTT
CASSPPRTGSGPRGQYF